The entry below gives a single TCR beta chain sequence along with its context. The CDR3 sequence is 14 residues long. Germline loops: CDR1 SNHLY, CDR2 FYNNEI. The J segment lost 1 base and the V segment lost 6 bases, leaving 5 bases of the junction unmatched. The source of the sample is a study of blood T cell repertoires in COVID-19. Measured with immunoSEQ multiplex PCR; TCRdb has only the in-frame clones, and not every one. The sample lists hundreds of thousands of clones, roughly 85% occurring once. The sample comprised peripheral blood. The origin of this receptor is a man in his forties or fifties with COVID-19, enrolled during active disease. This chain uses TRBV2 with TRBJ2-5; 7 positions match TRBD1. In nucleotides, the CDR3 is TGTGCCAGCAGCCCCGACAGGGCCCAAGAGACCCAGTACTTC. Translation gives CASSPDRAQETQYF.